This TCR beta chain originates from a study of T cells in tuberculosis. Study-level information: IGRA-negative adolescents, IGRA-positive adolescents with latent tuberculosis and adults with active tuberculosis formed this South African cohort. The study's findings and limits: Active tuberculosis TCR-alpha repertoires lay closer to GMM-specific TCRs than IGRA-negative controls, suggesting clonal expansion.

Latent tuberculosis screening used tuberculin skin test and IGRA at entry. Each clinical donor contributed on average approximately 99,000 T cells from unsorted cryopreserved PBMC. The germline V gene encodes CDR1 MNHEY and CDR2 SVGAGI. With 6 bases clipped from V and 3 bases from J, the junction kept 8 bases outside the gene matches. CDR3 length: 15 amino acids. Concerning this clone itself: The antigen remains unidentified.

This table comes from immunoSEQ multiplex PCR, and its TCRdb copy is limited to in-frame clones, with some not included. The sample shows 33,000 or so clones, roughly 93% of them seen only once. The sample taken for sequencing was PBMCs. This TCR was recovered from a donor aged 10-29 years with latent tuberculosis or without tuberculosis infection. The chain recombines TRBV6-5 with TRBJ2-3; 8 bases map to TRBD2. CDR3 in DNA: TGTGCCAGCAGCAAAAGCGGGGGTAAAACAGATACGCAGTATTTT. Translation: CASSKSGGKTDTQYF.